This T cell receptor beta chain was documented in a study of OX40 agonist ivuxolimab in advanced cancers. Looking at the study overall: Ivuxolimab was a fully human IgG2 agonistic monoclonal antibody targeting the costimulatory receptor OX40 (CD134). Intravenous ivuxolimab was administered to patients every 2 weeks at six dose levels: 0.01, 0.1, 0.3, 1.5, 3 and 10 mg/kg. Of the 50 to 55 dose-escalation patients, hepatocellular carcinoma was present in some 19, melanoma in roughly 15, renal cell carcinoma in 9 and head and neck cancer in 9. A male proportion of around 83% and a mean age of approximately 60 years, ranging from roughly 23 to 85, were recorded for the dose-escalation cohort. Patients were allowed to have had prior anti-PD-1, anti-PD-L1 or anti-CTLA-4 therapy, and more than 30% of the dose-escalation patients had previously received checkpoint inhibitors. Three dose-escalation patients achieved partial responses, one with hepatocellular carcinoma and two with cutaneous melanoma. Peripheral TCRbeta sequencing was intended to test whether TCR sequence diversity was altered and clonal T-cell expansion was caused by ivuxolimab. The paper reports the monotherapy dose-escalation portion (N of about 50 patients) of the phase I ivuxolimab trial.

For sequencing of the TCRbeta CDR3 region, genomic DNA was extracted from the sorted cells. TCRbeta CDR3 regions were sequenced using the immunoSEQ Assay. TCRdb re-hosts the immuneACCESS table, in-frame sequences only. Its copies lack some clones; in the studies checked, an unresolved V gene accounts for under half of them, and the cause for the rest is not known. Present in this sample are 25,000 or so clones, roughly 80% of which were seen just once. The ten largest make up around 14% of the sample. Regarding this clone: Its antigen has not been determined. No qualities accompany the bases; no much larger clone lies one base away.

The trial excluded patients who had a history of autoimmune disease or who were on systemic immunosuppression. Peripheral blood for TCR sequencing was collected from all dose cohorts at baseline, on cycle 4 day 1, and on cycle 7 day 1. The samples were taken from a phase I, first-in-human, multicenter, open-label dose-escalation trial of ivuxolimab. The trial enrolled adults with locally advanced or metastatic head and neck squamous cell, hepatocellular, melanoma or renal cell carcinoma. Before TCR sequencing, CD4+ and CD8+ T cells were separately sorted from peripheral blood. The CDR3 numbers 14 residues from cysteine through phenylalanine. The entry retains the CDR3 DNA only, 42 bases that are in frame from base 1. Via the germline V gene (reference sequence), CDR1 is MNHEY and CDR2 SMNVEV. Trimming takes 8 bases off V and 0 bases off J; junction bases not matched to a gene: 4. General conclusions and limits of the study: Antigen specificity was not determined for the clonally expanded peripheral T cells. Low levels of normalized T-cell clonal expansion were also seen in some patients who did not respond. On average, CD8+ T cells showed more expanded clones than CD4+ T cells after ivuxolimab. Partial responders in the 0.1-3.0 mg/kg groups had among the lowest normalized peripheral clonal expansion, especially among CD8+ T cells. At doses of 0.1 to 3.0 mg/kg, clonal expansion of both CD4+ and CD8+ blood T cells was observed from baseline to week 6.

The chain uses TRBV27 and TRBJ2-5; TRBD1 agrees with 9 junctional bases. This receptor was identified in an adult with an advanced solid tumor such as melanoma, head and neck, liver or kidney cancer. Sample: CD4+ or CD8+ T cells sorted from blood, taken in a trial of the OX40 agonist ivuxolimab. The nucleotide sequence is TGTGCCAGCTGGACAGGGGTCTACCAAGAGACCCAGTACTTC. Its protein product is CASWTGVYQETQYF.